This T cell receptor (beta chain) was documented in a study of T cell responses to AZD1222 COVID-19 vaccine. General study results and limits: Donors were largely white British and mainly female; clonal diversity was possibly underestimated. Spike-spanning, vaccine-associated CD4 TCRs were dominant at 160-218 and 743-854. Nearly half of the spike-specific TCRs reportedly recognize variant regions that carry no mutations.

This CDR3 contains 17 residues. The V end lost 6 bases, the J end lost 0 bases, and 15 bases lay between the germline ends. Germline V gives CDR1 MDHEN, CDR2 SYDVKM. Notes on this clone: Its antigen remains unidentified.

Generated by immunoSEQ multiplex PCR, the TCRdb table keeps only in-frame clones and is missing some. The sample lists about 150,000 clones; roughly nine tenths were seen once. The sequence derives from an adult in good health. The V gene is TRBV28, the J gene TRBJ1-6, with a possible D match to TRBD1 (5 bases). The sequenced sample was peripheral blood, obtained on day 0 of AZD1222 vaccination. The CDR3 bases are TGTGCCAGCAGCCCGGGGCATGGGAGCTCCTATAATTCACCCCTCCACTTT. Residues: CASSPGHGSSYNSPLHF.